The clone carrying this T cell receptor beta chain was observed many times. A single record per CDR3 protein comes from TCRdb applying MiXCR to the 5' RACE reads. The top ten clones hold about 10% of a sample with 46,000 or so distinct CDR3 sequences, 5.5% to 8% of them seen once. This record belongs to a study of T cells after yellow fever vaccination. Notes on the study in general: Although the secondary response was weaker, it peaked faster, at day 5 versus 15. Sorted memory subsets on day 0 lacked detectable levels of almost all vaccine-responding clonotypes.

Trimming took 1 base from V and 2 from J, leaving 16 bases between them. CDR3 length: 16 amino acids. In germline, CDR1 is SGHRS, CDR2 YFSETQ. This chain uses TRBV5-1 with TRBJ2-7; tentative D call: TRBD1 (5 bases). The sample in question was PBMCs, either bulk or a sorted T-cell subset (CD4+, CD8+, memory, or dextramer-sorted; not recorded which), obtained 45 days after the yellow fever booster vaccination. The sequence was obtained from a man aged 25-40 years who received the YFV17D yellow fever vaccine. The CDR3 loop reads CASSLSPQGVTYEQYF. Here the CDR3 DNA reads TGCGCCAGCAGCTTGAGTCCACAAGGGGTAACCTACGAGCAGTACTTC.